Listed below are T cell receptor beta chains from one sample, sequenced in a study of blood T cell repertoires in COVID-19. Profiled with immunoSEQ multiplex PCR; TCRdb holds only in-frame clones, not every one. The sample includes some 210,000 clones, 84% of them seen just once. The material sequenced was peripheral blood. Receptors originate from a woman aged 70 to 79 with active or convalescent COVID-19. Each CDR3 is given with its conserved first and last residue. D genes are given only for firm matches. Clone size is stated in some rows and not others, as once, few, many or a class when expanded.

TRBJ2-7 TRBD2 TRBV18 - TGTGCCAGCTCACCACCCGCCGGGACTAGCGACTACGAGCAGTACTTC CASSPPAGTSDYEQYF
TRBJ2-3 - TRBV11-3 - TGTGCCAGCAGCTTAGATCCGATTAGAGATACGCAGTATTTT CASSLDPIRDTQYF
TRBJ2-3 - TRBV28 - TGTGCCAGCAGTGGATTCGGGGGGCAGCGGACAGATACGCAGTATTTT CASSGFGGQRTDTQYF
TRBJ2-1 TRBD1 TRBV28 - TGTGCCAGCAGTTTAGGTGGGACAGGGAGCAATGAGCAGTTCTTC CASSLGGTGSNEQFF
TRBJ2-2 TRBD1 TRBV25-1 few TGTGCCAGCAGTTCAATGACAGGGGCGAACACCGGGGAGCTGTTTTTT CASSSMTGANTGELFF
TRBJ1-6 TRBD1 TRBV18 - TGTGCCAGCTCACCACTACAGGGGGATTCACCCCTCCACTTT CASSPLQGDSPLHF
TRBJ2-1 TRBD1 TRBV30 once TGTGCCTGGGGGGAAAAGGGACAGAACAATGAGCAGTTCTTC CAWGEKGQNNEQFF
TRBJ2-7 - TRBV7-9 - TGTGCCAGCAGCCACGGACAGAACGAGCAGTACTTC CASSHGQNEQYF
TRBJ2-3 TRBD2 TRBV7-3 - TGTGCCAGCAGCTTATTTAGCGGGAGGGCAGATACGCAGTATTTT CASSLFSGRADTQYF
TRBJ1-5 - TRBV13 - TGTGCCAGCAGTTATCGCGGGCGCAATCAGCCCCAGCATTTT CASSYRGRNQPQHF
TRBJ1-2 TRBD1 TRBV5-6 once TGTGCCAGCAGCTCAGACTTAGGGACAGGGATCTCGGGGAGCTATGGCTACACCTTC CASSSDLGTGISGSYGYTF
TRBJ2-5 TRBD2 TRBV7-3 - TGTGCCAGCAGCTCCGGACTAGCGGGAGGGACCCAGTACTTC CASSSGLAGGTQYF
TRBJ2-3 TRBD1 TRBV5-4 few TGTGCCAGCAGCTTATCGGGGGTTGCGGGACAGGGAGAAGATACGCAGTATTTT CASSLSGVAGQGEDTQYF
TRBJ2-1 - TRBV4-1 - TGCGCCAGCAGCCAAACCCCGGGACAAAAGGGTGAGCAGTTCTTC CASSQTPGQKGEQFF